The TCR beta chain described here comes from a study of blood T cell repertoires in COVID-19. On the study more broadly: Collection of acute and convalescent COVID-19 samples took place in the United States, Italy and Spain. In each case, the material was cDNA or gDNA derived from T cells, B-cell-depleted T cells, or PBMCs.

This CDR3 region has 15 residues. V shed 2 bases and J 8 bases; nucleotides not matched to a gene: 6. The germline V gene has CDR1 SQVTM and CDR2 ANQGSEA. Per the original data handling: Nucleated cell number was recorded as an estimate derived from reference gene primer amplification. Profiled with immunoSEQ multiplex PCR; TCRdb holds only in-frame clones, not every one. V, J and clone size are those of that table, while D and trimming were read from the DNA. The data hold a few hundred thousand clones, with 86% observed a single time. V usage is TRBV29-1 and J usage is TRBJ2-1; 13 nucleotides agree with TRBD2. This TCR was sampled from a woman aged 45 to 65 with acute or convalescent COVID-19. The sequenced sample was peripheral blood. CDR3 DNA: TGCAGCGTTGAACGACTAGCGGGAGGAGGGGATGAGCAGTTCTTC. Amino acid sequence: CSVERLAGGGDEQFF.